Each of the 7 T cell receptor beta chains below was sequenced from the same sample in a study of T cells in Graves' hyperthyroidism and ophthalmopathy. RNA transcripts served as the template for amplifying TCR beta CDR3 regions. The primer set for the first-round RT-PCR of the TCR CDR3 was HTBI. Using its own MiXCR run on the multiplex PCR reads, TCRdb lists one record per CDR3 protein. Seen here are under 700,000 distinct CDR3 sequences, roughly 50% observed once, and the top ten hold 8.2%. The sequencing sample was made of peripheral blood or thyroid tissue (not recorded which). The source is a woman aged 18-30 years with Graves' hyperthyroidism.

The V and J genes are TRBV10-3 and TRBJ1-6, with a tentative D call TRBD1 (5 bases). The CDR3 runs 16 residues. The germline CDR1 and CDR2 sequences are ENHRY and SYGVKD. Trimming took off 10 bases at V and 7 bases at J, with 23 bases between the two ends. DNA of the CDR3: TGTGCCAGCAGGGTGGGTCGGGGCCCGGGAAATTCACCCCTCCACTTT. This translates into CASRVGRGPGNSPLHF.

The chain recombines TRBV9 with TRBJ1-2; the match to TRBD1 covers 7 bases. This CDR3 comprises 11 residues. Germline lookup yields CDR1 SGDLS and CDR2 YYNGEE. Trimming removed 3 bases from V and 8 bases from J; junction bases left unmatched: 1. CDR3 sequence: CASSATGGYTF. DNA of the CDR3: TGTGCCAGCAGCGCGACAGGGGGCTACACCTTC.

CDR3 nucleotide sequence: TGTGCCACCAGCAGAGAGAGCCCCGCCGGGAAGTCCGGGGAGGAGCTGTTTTTT. It encodes CATSRESPAGKSGEELFF. The V call is TRBV15, the J call TRBJ2-2; a weak D match, TRBD2 (5 bases). Germline V lookup: CDR1 LNHNV, CDR2 YYDKDF (reference sequence). The CDR3 is 18 amino acids. The V and J ends lost 0 bases and 10 bases respectively, with 24 bases between them. Filled out from reference TRBV15 and TRBJ2-2, the complete variable domain reads DAMVIQNPRYQVTQFGKPVTLSCSQTLNHNVMYWYQQKSSQAPKLLFHYYDKDFNNEADTPDNFQSRRPNTSFCFLDIRSPGLGDTAMYLCATSRESPAGKSGEELFFGEGSRLTVL.

The chain has TRBV7-3 and TRBJ1-1; TRBD1 agrees at 7 bases. V gave up 5 bases and J gave up 11 bases; unmatched junction bases: 8. The CDR3 length is 12 residues. The germline gives CDR1 SGHTA, CDR2 FQGTGA. This CDR3 is CASSIVGTAAFF. The DNA for the CDR3 is TGTGCCAGCAGCATCGTAGGGACAGCTGCTTTCTTT.

This clonotype was seen at least ten times. The V call is TRBV24-1, the J call TRBJ2-7, with 10 bases aligning to TRBD2. The germline CDR1 and CDR2 sequences are KGHDR and SFDVKD. Trimming at V came to 3 bases and at J to 12 bases, leaving 4 bases not matched to a gene. The CDR3 has 12 residues. For the CDR3, the DNA is TGTGCCACCAGTGATCTAGCGGGAGTGCGGTACTTC. Translation gives CATSDLAGVRYF.

The V gene is TRBV7-2, the J gene TRBJ2-7; possible D gene TRBD1, 5 bases. Germline CDR1 SGHTA, CDR2 FQGNSA. This CDR3 comprises 14 residues. Trimming removed 1 base from V and 9 bases from J, with 16 bases in between. CDR3 residues: CASSLDRTHLLQYF. The CDR3 nucleotides read TGTGCCAGCAGCTTAGATCGGACACACCTATTGCAGTACTTC.

The rearrangement joins TRBV24-1 to TRBJ2-5, with TRBD1 identical over 9 bases. The germline gives CDR1 KGHDR, CDR2 SFDVKD. The CDR3 runs 14 residues. After removal of 11 bases from V and 6 bases from J, the junction contained 12 bases not matched to a gene. CDR3 region: CASDNTGGKQTQYF. In DNA, the CDR3 is TGTGCCAGCGACAACACAGGGGGCAAACAGACCCAGTACTTC.